This record concerns one TCR beta chain sequence. Germline assignment: CDR1 LNHDA and CDR2 SQIVND (reference sequence). The CDR3 runs 15 residues. V was shortened by 3 bases and J by 5 bases, with 15 bases between the two germline ends. The method was immunoSEQ multiplex PCR; TCRdb's version includes in-frame clones alone and lacks a portion of them. The table includes about 240,000 clones, about 82% detected once. This record comes from a study of blood T cell repertoires in COVID-19. The sequenced sample was peripheral blood. The genes are TRBV19 and TRBJ2-3; tentatively, D is TRBD2 (6 bases). This TCR came from an elderly man with acute or convalescent COVID-19. The CDR3 sequence: CASSIKLVGGDTQYF. CDR3 nucleotide sequence: TGTGCCAGTAGTATCAAACTGGTGGGAGGAGATACGCAGTATTTT. The whole variable domain, filled in from reference TRBV19 and TRBJ2-3, reads DGGITQSPKYLFRKEGQNVTLSCEQNLNHDAMYWYRQDPGQGLRLIYYSQIVNDFQKGDIAEGYSVSREKKESFPLTVTSAQKNPTAFYLCASSIKLVGGDTQYFGPGTRLTVL.